This TCR beta chain was found in a study of blood T cell repertoires in COVID-19. Study-wide context: The samples span acute and convalescent COVID-19 from the United States, Italy and Spain. Sources were T cells, B-cell-depleted T cells, or PBMCs; the material itself was cDNA or gDNA.

Germline CDR1 and CDR2: PRHDT and FYEKMQ (reference sequence). The CDR3 sequence is 13 residues long. V lost 5 bases and J lost 6; bases outside the gene matches: 1. In the authors' workflow: Quantification of nucleated cells was approximated via reference gene primer amplification. Only in-frame clones appear in the TCRdb table, and some are missing; sequencing was by immunoSEQ multiplex PCR. Clone size and V and J calls were adopted from that table, with D and trimming inferred from the DNA. The sample yields approximately 220,000 clones, just over 85% seen once. Self-reported history from a screening survey and questionnaire set each donor's cohort.

The sequenced material came from PBMCs or T cells enriched from blood (not recorded which). This chain uses TRBV13 with TRBJ2-2; 9 bases agree with TRBD2. This receptor was obtained from a woman aged 40 to 50 with acute COVID-19. CDR3 DNA: TGTGCCAGCAGCAGCGGGGGGCCCGGGGAGCTGTTTTTT. Protein: CASSSGGPGELFF.